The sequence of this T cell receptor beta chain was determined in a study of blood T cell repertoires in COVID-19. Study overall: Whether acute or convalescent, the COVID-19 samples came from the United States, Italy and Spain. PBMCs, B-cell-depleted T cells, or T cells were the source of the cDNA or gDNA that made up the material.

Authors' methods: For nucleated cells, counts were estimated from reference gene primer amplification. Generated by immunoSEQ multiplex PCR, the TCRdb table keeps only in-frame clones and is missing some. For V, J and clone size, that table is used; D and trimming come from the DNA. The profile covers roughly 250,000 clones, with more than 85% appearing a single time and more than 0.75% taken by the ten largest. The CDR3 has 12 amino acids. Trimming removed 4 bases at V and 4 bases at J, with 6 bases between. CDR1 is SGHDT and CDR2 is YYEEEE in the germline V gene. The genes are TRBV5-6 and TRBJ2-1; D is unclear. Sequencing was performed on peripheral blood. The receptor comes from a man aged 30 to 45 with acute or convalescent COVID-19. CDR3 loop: CASSLEYNEQFF. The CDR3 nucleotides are TGTGCCAGCAGCCTTGAGTACAATGAGCAGTTCTTC.